Presented here are 9 T cell receptor beta chains from one specimen sequenced in a study of technical replicates of blood from a few donors (TCRdb year 2017). Receptor amplification or capture employed the immunoSEQ multiplex PCR assay. TCRdb mirrors the immuneACCESS table, restricted to in-frame sequences. Some clones are absent from its copies; in checked studies, under half trace to an unresolved V gene, and the reason for the others is unknown. The sample data list roughly 68,000 clones, and around nine tenths of these were observed just once. The ten most abundant clones make up under 6.5% of the sample. The material sequenced was PBMCs. These receptors all stem from a human donor in good health. Some clones in this sample may be carry-over from other donors' samples.

CDR3 sequence reads: CASSERDRGYEQYF. CDR3 bases: TGTGCCAGCAGTGAAAGGGACAGGGGTTACGAGCAGTACTTC. The chain combines TRBV6-1 with TRBJ2-7, with 10 positions matching TRBD1. CDR1 MNHNS and CDR2 SASEGT come from the germline V gene. The CDR3 contains 14 residues. J lost 4 bases, V lost 2 bases, and 2 bases had no gene match.

The J gene is TRBJ2-5, the V gene TRBV19, with TRBD1 matching 10 bases. The V gene end was trimmed by 6 bases and the J gene end by 4 bases; junction bases not matched to a gene: 5. Germline V gene lookup returns CDR1 LNHDA and CDR2 SQIVND (reference sequence). The CDR3 consists of 14 residues. The CDR3 nucleotides read TGTGCCAGTAGCAGACAGGGGGCTTTAGAGACCCAGTACTTC. Encoded protein: CASSRQGALETQYF. Full variable domain (rest looked up from reference TRBV19 and TRBJ2-5): DGGITQSPKYLFRKEGQNVTLSCEQNLNHDAMYWYRQDPGQGLRLIYYSQIVNDFQKGDIAEGYSVSREKKESFPLTVTSAQKNPTAFYLCASSRQGALETQYFGPGTRLLVL.

The chain joins TRBV6-5 to TRBJ1-1; the match to TRBD1 covers 7 bases. Germline V lookup: CDR1 MNHEY, CDR2 SVGAGI. The CDR3 length is 15 residues. Germline trimming cut 4 bases from V and 4 bases from J; bases unmatched to any gene: 9. The CDR3 sequence is CASSSRQGRFTEAFF. For the CDR3, the DNA is TGTGCCAGCAGTTCCCGACAGGGAAGATTCACTGAAGCTTTCTTT.

The V and J genes are TRBV4-3 and TRBJ2-2; 8 bases match TRBD1. The CDR3 sequence is 15 residues long. The trim removed 4 bases at V and 6 bases at J, leaving 7 bases unmatched. Germline V CDR1 and CDR2: LGHNA, YSLEER. This CDR3 is CASSRDRQGPGELFF. The CDR3 DNA reads as TGCGCCAGCAGCCGGGACCGACAGGGGCCCGGGGAGCTGTTTTTT.

The CDR3 DNA is TGTGCCAGCAGCGTAGGGGGACAGGGGGCACCGGGTATGAACACTGAAGCTTTCTTT. As protein: CASSVGGQGAPGMNTEAFF. The V gene is TRBV9, the J gene TRBJ1-1, with 12 positions matching TRBD1. Germline CDR1 is SGDLS and CDR2 is YYNGEE. The CDR3 is made up of 19 amino acids. Trimming at V came to 0 bases and at J to 0 bases, leaving 9 bases not matched to a gene.

The J gene is TRBJ2-4, the V gene TRBV4-1; 8 bases are a match to TRBD2. The CDR3 length is 20 residues. With 0 bases clipped from V and 0 bases from J, the junction kept 13 bases outside the gene matches. Germline V CDR1 and CDR2: MGHRA, YSYEKL. CDR3 region: CASSQDFQRETKLAKNIQYF. The CDR3 DNA sequence: TGCGCCAGCAGCCAAGATTTCCAGCGGGAGACCAAACTAGCCAAAAACATTCAGTACTTC.

The chain links TRBV11-2 to TRBJ2-2; possible D gene TRBD1, 5 bases. Trimming removed 4 bases at V and 3 bases at J, with 9 bases between. Germline V gene lookup returns CDR1 SGHAT and CDR2 FQNNGV. The CDR3 spans 14 residues. The CDR3 DNA is TGTGCCAGCAGCTGGGGCTTCGACACCGGGGAGCTGTTTTTT. This gives the protein CASSWGFDTGELFF. Complete variable domain (other parts from reference TRBV11-2 and TRBJ2-2): EAGVAQSPRYKIIEKRQSVAFWCNPISGHATLYWYQQILGQGPKLLIQFQNNGVVDDSQLPKDRFSAERLKGVDSTLKIQPAKLEDSAVYLCASSWGFDTGELFFGEGSRLTVL.

This clone occurred a few times. This chain joins TRBV7-2 and TRBJ2-1, with TRBD2 matching over 8 bases. Germline V gives CDR1 SGHTA, CDR2 FQGNSA. The CDR3 totals 17 residues. The V and J ends lost 0 bases and 7 bases, in that order; junction bases with no gene match: 11. CDR3 DNA sequence: TGTGCCAGCAGCTTAGCAGGCGGGGGGACACCTTGGAATGAGCAGTTCTTC. This sequence encodes CASSLAGGGTPWNEQFF.

This chain uses TRBV7-2 with TRBJ2-5, with unresolved D. CDR3 length: 15 amino acids. Per the germline V gene, CDR1 is SGHTA and CDR2 is FQGNSA. V lost 2 bases, J lost 5 bases, and 15 bases lay in between. CDR3 DNA sequence: TGTGCCAGCAGCTTAAGGCTTAGCTCGGGTGAGACCCAGTACTTC. Amino acid sequence: CASSLRLSSGETQYF.